This TCR beta chain was documented in a study of T-cell memory formation after mild COVID-19. A single record per CDR3 protein comes from TCRdb applying MiXCR to the 5' RACE reads. The repertoire holds under 250,000 distinct CDR3 sequences, with 9.5% as singletons. This clonotype was counted ten times or more. V lost 5 bases and J 1 base, leaving 7 bases between the germline ends. There are 12 residues in the CDR3. CDR1 is SQVTM and CDR2 is ANQGSEA in the germline V gene. Sequences were obtained from PBMCs or a T cell subset sorted from them (not recorded which). V usage is TRBV29-1 and J usage is TRBJ2-3, with no clear D. This clonotype was sampled from a man between 18 and 35 years old who had mild COVID-19 (a few samples of this study predate the infection). Cell type and time point are not known. This CDR3 reads CSVLTGTDTQYF. CDR3 sequence (DNA): TGCAGCGTTCTAACAGGCACAGATACGCAGTATTTT.